Listed below are T cell receptor beta chains from one sample, sequenced in a study of T cell changes during pregnancy in multiple sclerosis. The protocol was immunoSEQ multiplex PCR, while the TCRdb copy is restricted to in-frame clones and leaves out a portion. The sample holds about 59,000 clones, 85% to 90% seen once. The sequencing input was peripheral blood from another person, used as feeder cells. The receptors come from a human donor whose cells served as feeder cells for cultures in a pregnancy study. Each CDR3 is given with its conserved first and last residue. Fields, in order: D gene, V gene, J gene, clone size, CDR3 protein, CDR3 DNA. A D gene is named only where the DNA matches it firmly. Expanded clones are given a class, and other clones once, few, many or no size at all.

d_call: -
v_call: TRBV19
j_call: TRBJ2-7
clone_size: -
cdr3_aa: CASSSHPGGAAGEQYF
cdr3_nt: TGTGCCAGTAGTTCTCACCCCGGCGGGGCGGCGGGCGAGCAGTACTTC

d_call: -
v_call: TRBV19
j_call: TRBJ1-2
clone_size: -
cdr3_aa: CASSTDGHYGYTF
cdr3_nt: TGTGCCAGTAGTACGGACGGCCACTATGGCTACACCTTC

d_call: -
v_call: TRBV28
j_call: TRBJ1-5
clone_size: -
cdr3_aa: CASSLYPQGGQNQPQHF
cdr3_nt: TGTGCCAGCAGTTTATACCCGCAGGGAGGGCAAAATCAGCCCCAGCATTTT

d_call: TRBD1
v_call: TRBV28
j_call: TRBJ1-4
clone_size: once
cdr3_aa: CASTPIQGAREKLFF
cdr3_nt: TGTGCCAGCACCCCAATACAGGGGGCGCGAGAAAAACTGTTTTTT

d_call: -
v_call: TRBV5-4
j_call: TRBJ2-1
clone_size: -
cdr3_aa: CASSLGAGSSYNEQFF
cdr3_nt: TGTGCCAGCAGCTTGGGGGCGGGAAGCTCCTACAATGAGCAGTTCTTC

d_call: TRBD1
v_call: TRBV14
j_call: TRBJ1-2
clone_size: -
cdr3_aa: CASSQALTTGWGYGYTF
cdr3_nt: TGTGCCAGCAGCCAAGCGCTCACGACAGGGTGGGGCTATGGCTACACCTTC

d_call: TRBD2
v_call: TRBV18
j_call: TRBJ2-3
clone_size: -
cdr3_aa: CASSPPGGVNTQYF
cdr3_nt: TGTGCCAGCTCACCCCCCGGGGGGGTAAATACGCAGTATTTT

d_call: -
v_call: TRBV7-8
j_call: TRBJ2-1
clone_size: -
cdr3_aa: CASSLEVIYNEQFF
cdr3_nt: TGTGCCAGCAGCTTAGAGGTGATTTACAATGAGCAGTTCTTC

d_call: -
v_call: TRBV5-1
j_call: TRBJ1-1
clone_size: -
cdr3_aa: CASSSGGTVLMNTEAFF
cdr3_nt: TGCGCCAGCAGCTCGGGTGGGACGGTCCTAATGAACACTGAAGCTTTCTTT

d_call: -
v_call: TRBV28
j_call: TRBJ2-7
clone_size: -
cdr3_aa: CASSAPGRSYEQYF
cdr3_nt: TGTGCCAGCAGTGCCCCGGGACGGAGCTACGAGCAGTACTTC

d_call: TRBD1
v_call: TRBV5-1
j_call: TRBJ2-7
clone_size: -
cdr3_aa: CASSLQGGGYEQYF
cdr3_nt: TGCGCCAGCAGCTTGCAAGGGGGCGGGTACGAGCAGTACTTC